The 28 T cell receptor beta chains below come from one sample, sequenced in a study of cytomegalovirus exposure and HLA in healthy donors. Here immunoSEQ multiplex PCR was the method, and the copy in TCRdb shows in-frame clones only, minus some. This table holds some 340,000 clones, about nine tenths found once. Source material: PBMCs. The source is a woman aged 25 to 39 in good health and CMV-seropositive.

CDR3: CASSGSGGPNEQFF. In DNA, the CDR3 is TGTGCCAGCAGCGGAAGCGGGGGTCCCAATGAGCAGTTCTTC. The rearrangement joins TRBV7-2 to TRBJ2-1; 8 bases agree with TRBD2. The CDR3 has 14 amino acids. The V segment lost 5 bases and the J segment 6 bases; nucleotides outside the gene matches: 6. Per germline, CDR1 SGHTA and CDR2 FQGNSA.

The rearrangement links TRBV7-8 to TRBJ1-4; D possibly corresponds to TRBD1 (6 bases). The germline gives CDR1 SGHVS, CDR2 FQNEAQ. With 5 bases removed from V and 5 bases from J, the gap between germline ends came to 15 bases. There are 15 residues in the CDR3. CDR3 region: CASSQIGGTNEKLFF. CDR3 coding DNA: TGTGCCAGCAGCCAAATAGGGGGGACAAATGAAAAACTGTTTTTT. The full variable domain, with the rest looked up from reference TRBV7-8 and TRBJ1-4, is GAGVSQSPRYKVAKRGQDVALRCDPISGHVSLFWYQQALGQGPEFLTYFQNEAQLDKSGLPSDRFFAERPEGSVSTLKIQRTQQEDSAVYLCASSQIGGTNEKLFFGSGTQLSVL.

This CDR3 is CASSRDTYSNQPQHF. CDR3 bases: TGTGCCAGTAGTCGGGACACGTATAGCAATCAGCCCCAGCATTTT. The chain recombines TRBV19 with TRBJ1-5, with D tentatively TRBD1 (6 bases). The CDR3 is 15 amino acids. CDR1 LNHDA and CDR2 SQIVND come from the germline V gene (reference sequence). V was clipped by 5 bases and J by 0 bases, with 11 bases between them.

This chain connects TRBV13 to TRBJ2-3; no clear D gene. CDR3 length: 14 residues. V lost 3 bases, J lost 2 bases, and 9 bases lay in between. Germline V gives CDR1 PRHDT, CDR2 FYEKMQ (reference sequence). The CDR3 here is CASSLVVVTDTQYF. CDR3 nucleotides: TGTGCCAGCAGCTTGGTGGTGGTCACAGATACGCAGTATTTT. The whole variable domain, filled in from reference TRBV13 and TRBJ2-3, reads AAGVIQSPRHLIKEKRETATLKCYPIPRHDTVYWYQQGPGQDPQFLISFYEKMQSDKGSIPDRFSAQQFSDYHSELNMSSLELGDSALYFCASSLVVVTDTQYFGPGTRLTVL.

This chain links TRBV2 with TRBJ2-1, with TRBD2 matching over 12 bases. The V gene end was trimmed by 5 bases and the J gene end by 9 bases; junction bases not matched to a gene: 2. This CDR3 is 13 amino acids long. Germline V lookup: CDR1 SNHLY, CDR2 FYNNEI. CDR3 sequence: CASSLLAGGEQFF. The CDR3 DNA reads TGTGCCAGCAGTCTACTAGCGGGAGGTGAGCAGTTCTTC.

The sample holds one count of this clone. The chain employs TRBV23-1 and TRBJ2-7; D gene uncertain. TRBV23-1 is an ORF for which the function is uncertain. The CDR3 extends over 16 amino acids. Trimming stripped 6 bases from V and 0 bases from J, with 18 bases between. The CDR3 DNA reads as TGCGCCAGCAGACCCCGGCGGTCTGTAAACTCCTACGAGCAGTACTTC. It specifies CASRPRRSVNSYEQYF.

Only one count was recorded for this clone. The chain employs TRBV28 and TRBJ2-1, with D possibly TRBD2 on 6 matching bases. Germline V gives CDR1 MDHEN, CDR2 SYDVKM. Trimming removed 3 bases at V and 6 bases at J, with 12 bases between. This CDR3 comprises 14 residues. CDR3 sequence reads: CASSFRGVGNEQFF. DNA of the CDR3: TGTGCCAGCAGTTTCCGCGGGGTAGGCAATGAGCAGTTCTTC.

The V gene is TRBV18, the J gene TRBJ1-1; 7 bases are a match to TRBD1. The CDR3 totals 12 residues. V trimming: 5 bases; J trimming: 11 bases; junction bases outside the gene matches: 8. CDR1 is KGHSH, CDR2 LQKENI, per germline. CDR3 DNA sequence: TGTGCCAGCTCATTCCTGACAGGGTGGGCTTTCTTT. It codes for CASSFLTGWAFF.

The chain is built from TRBV11-2 and TRBJ2-7, with a tentative D call TRBD2 (6 bases). Germline loops: CDR1 SGHAT, CDR2 FQNNGV. V lost 0 bases and J 3 bases, leaving 9 bases between the germline ends. The CDR3 runs to 14 residues. This chain's CDR3 is CASSLDPGVYEQYF. In nucleotides, the CDR3 is TGTGCCAGCAGCTTAGATCCGGGGGTCTACGAGCAGTACTTC.

The rearrangement joins TRBV7-9 to TRBJ1-2; D gene unclear. This CDR3 is built from 14 residues. Germline CDR1 SEHNR, CDR2 FQNEAQ (reference sequence). V dropped 1 base and J dropped 5 bases, with 11 bases sitting between them. The CDR3 here is CASSLVTSGYGYTF. The DNA of the CDR3 is TGTGCCAGCAGCTTAGTCACGTCAGGATATGGCTACACCTTC. The full variable domain, with the rest looked up from reference TRBV7-9 and TRBJ1-2, is DTGVSQNPRHKITKRGQNVTFRCDPISEHNRLYWYRQTLGQGPEFLTYFQNEAQLEKSRLLSDRFSAERPKGSFSTLEIQRTEQGDSAMYLCASSLVTSGYGYTFGSGTRLTVV.

As to this clone: The same CDR3 also results from other DNA sequences found in this sample. This sequence joins TRBV5-1 and TRBJ2-7; D not certain. The CDR3 extends over 12 amino acids. Trimming took off 1 base at V and 1 base at J, with 3 bases between the two ends. In germline, CDR1 is SGHRS, CDR2 YFSETQ. CDR3 sequence reads: CASSLSSYEQYF. CDR3 coding DNA: TGCGCCAGCAGCTTGTCGTCCTACGAGCAGTACTTC.

The chain is built from TRBV11-3 and TRBJ1-1, with TRBD1 identical over 7 bases. The CDR3 totals 14 residues. From germline, CDR1 is SGHNT and CDR2 YENEEA. With V trimmed by 5 bases and J by 4 bases, 7 bases remained unmatched. The CDR3: CASSQTGHFTEAFF. As DNA, the CDR3 is TGTGCCAGCAGCCAGACAGGGCATTTCACTGAAGCTTTCTTT.

This clone was observed a single time. The J gene is TRBJ1-1, the V gene TRBV7-2; D remains unclear. The ends were cut back, 4 bases at V and 7 bases at J, with 13 bases in the middle. The CDR3 is 13 residues long. Germline V lookup: CDR1 SGHTA, CDR2 FQGNSA. CDR3 amino acids: CASSSQKSLEAFF. The CDR3 DNA reads TGTGCCAGCAGCTCCCAGAAGTCACTTGAAGCTTTCTTT.

CDR3 loop: CASGPGQANYEQYF. The CDR3, as DNA: TGTGCCAGCGGGCCGGGACAGGCCAACTACGAGCAGTACTTC. The chain couples TRBV27 to TRBJ2-7, with 8 bases matching TRBD1. Germline V gene lookup returns CDR1 MNHEY and CDR2 SMNVEV (reference sequence). V lost 8 bases to trimming and J lost 3 bases; unmatched junction nucleotides: 9. The CDR3 sequence is 14 residues long.

The chain carries TRBV29-1 and TRBJ1-2; D is uncertain. Germline V gene lookup returns CDR1 SQVTM and CDR2 ANQGSEA. The CDR3 length is 10 residues. The V end lost 6 bases, the J end lost 6 bases, and 8 bases lay between the germline ends. This CDR3 reads CSVRTHGYTF. CDR3 nucleotide sequence: TGCAGCGTCCGGACCCATGGCTACACCTTC.

CDR3 sequence: CASRPVLVNQPQHF. CDR3 in DNA: TGTGCCAGCAGACCAGTACTGGTCAATCAGCCCCAGCATTTT. The chain links TRBV28 to TRBJ1-5; no firm D call. Trimming pared 6 bases from V and 3 bases from J, leaving 12 bases between. The germline V gene has CDR1 MDHEN and CDR2 SYDVKM. This CDR3 comprises 14 residues. The full variable domain, with the rest looked up from reference TRBV28 and TRBJ1-5, is DVKVTQSSRYLVKRTGEKVFLECVQDMDHENMFWYRQDPGLGLRLIYFSYDVKMKEKGDIPEGYSVSREKKERFSLILESASTNQTSMYLCASRPVLVNQPQHFGDGTRLSIL.

This sequence joins TRBV28 and TRBJ1-2; TRBD1 might be the D (6 bases). CDR3 size: 15 residues. V dropped 4 bases and J dropped 8 bases, with 20 bases sitting between them. Germline values: CDR1 MDHEN, CDR2 SYDVKM. CDR3 bases: TGTGCCAGCAGTTATCCAACAGGGTCCGGAGGAGGCTACACCTTC. Translating gives CASSYPTGSGGGYTF.

The chain employs TRBV11-2 and TRBJ2-7; D ambiguous. The CDR3 spans 14 residues. V was pared by 0 bases and J by 6 bases, with 12 bases between. Germline V gives CDR1 SGHAT, CDR2 FQNNGV. CDR3 amino acids: CASSLDRKLSEQYF. Written as DNA, the CDR3 is TGTGCCAGCAGCTTAGATCGGAAGCTCTCCGAGCAGTACTTC.

V is TRBV7-8 and J is TRBJ2-3; D is uncertain. The V gene lost 2 bases and the J gene lost 6 bases, with 15 bases spanning the gap. The CDR3 spans 15 residues. Germline V CDR1 and CDR2: SGHVS, FQNEAQ. The CDR3 sequence is CASSLPNPPADTQYF. CDR3 nucleotide sequence: TGTGCCAGCAGCTTACCAAACCCCCCGGCGGATACGCAGTATTTT.

The chain combines TRBV9 with TRBJ2-7; D is perhaps TRBD1 (6 bases). V dropped 4 bases and J dropped 0 bases, with 23 bases sitting between them. CDR3 size: 18 residues. Per the germline V gene, CDR1 is SGDLS and CDR2 is YYNGEE. The CDR3 region has the DNA TGTGCCAGCAGCCCGCAACGTTTATCTGGGACAAGCTCCTACGAGCAGTACTTC. Amino acid sequence: CASSPQRLSGTSSYEQYF.

V is TRBV7-3 and J is TRBJ2-5; D is possibly TRBD2 (7 bases). Germline V gene data show CDR1 as SGHTA and CDR2 as FQGTGA. This CDR3 comprises 15 residues. The V and J ends lost 2 bases and 1 base respectively, with 11 bases between them. The CDR3 loop reads CASSLGRGAQETQYF. For the CDR3, the DNA is TGTGCCAGCAGCTTAGGTCGGGGGGCCCAAGAGACCCAGTACTTC.

The CDR3 region has the DNA TGTGCCAGCAGCTTATCCGACGGCCAGCGCTACGAGCAGTACTTC. It encodes CASSLSDGQRYEQYF. The V call is TRBV7-2, the J call TRBJ2-7; unclear D gene. Germline-derived CDR1 and CDR2 are SGHTA and FQGNSA. V dropped 2 bases and J dropped 3 bases, with 14 bases sitting between them. The CDR3 loop spans 15 amino acids.

This chain joins TRBV18 and TRBJ1-5; D call uncertain. The CDR3 is 15 residues long. Germline CDR1 KGHSH, CDR2 LQKENI. V was trimmed by 5 bases and J by 3 bases, leaving 14 bases between them. The CDR3 protein is CASSSLGALNQPQHF. CDR3 nucleotides: TGTGCCAGCTCATCCCTGGGCGCCCTCAATCAGCCCCAGCATTTT.

The chain combines TRBV5-4 with TRBJ1-1; possibly TRBD1 for D (5 bases). V shed 8 bases and J shed 4 bases, with 15 bases lying between them. The CDR3 is 13 amino acids. From germline, CDR1 is SGHNT and CDR2 YYREEE (reference sequence). CDR3 amino acids: CASSVVGGTEAFF. CDR3 nucleotide sequence: TGTGCCAGTTCAGTGGTCGGGGGCACTGAAGCTTTCTTT.

The J gene is TRBJ1-1, the V gene TRBV19, with D uncertain. Germline CDR1 and CDR2: LNHDA and SQIVND (reference sequence). The CDR3 extends over 13 amino acids. V was cut by 7 bases and J by 0 bases, with 9 bases left in between. The CDR3 sequence is CASNMGMNTEAFF. CDR3 nucleotide sequence: TGTGCCAGTAATATGGGCATGAACACTGAAGCTTTCTTT.

The chain recombines TRBV29-1 with TRBJ2-7; no reliable D call. This CDR3 has 12 amino acids. V lost 5 bases and J 3 bases, leaving 11 bases between the germline ends. Germline lookup yields CDR1 SQVTM and CDR2 ANQGSEA. CDR3 sequence: CSVTEYNYEQYF. Here the CDR3 DNA reads TGCAGCGTTACAGAGTATAACTACGAGCAGTACTTC.

The gene calls are TRBV28 and TRBJ2-7; D is perhaps TRBD1 or TRBD2 (6 bases each). Germline-derived CDR1 and CDR2 are MDHEN and SYDVKM. V was cut by 6 bases and J by 0 bases, with 15 bases left in between. CDR3 length equals 15 residues. CDR3 DNA sequence: TGTGCCAGCAGCACAAAAGGGGGGCCCTCCTACGAGCAGTACTTC. This encodes CASSTKGGPSYEQYF.

V usage is TRBV7-3 and J usage is TRBJ2-7; 7 nucleotides align to TRBD2. Losses at the gene ends were 5 bases for V and 4 bases for J; bases not matched to a gene: 8. CDR1 is SGHTA and CDR2 is FQGTGA in the germline V gene. The CDR3 runs to 14 residues. CDR3 sequence (DNA): TGTGCCAGCAGCCCCGGGGGGAGGGGTTACGAGCAGTACTTC. The encoded protein is CASSPGGRGYEQYF.